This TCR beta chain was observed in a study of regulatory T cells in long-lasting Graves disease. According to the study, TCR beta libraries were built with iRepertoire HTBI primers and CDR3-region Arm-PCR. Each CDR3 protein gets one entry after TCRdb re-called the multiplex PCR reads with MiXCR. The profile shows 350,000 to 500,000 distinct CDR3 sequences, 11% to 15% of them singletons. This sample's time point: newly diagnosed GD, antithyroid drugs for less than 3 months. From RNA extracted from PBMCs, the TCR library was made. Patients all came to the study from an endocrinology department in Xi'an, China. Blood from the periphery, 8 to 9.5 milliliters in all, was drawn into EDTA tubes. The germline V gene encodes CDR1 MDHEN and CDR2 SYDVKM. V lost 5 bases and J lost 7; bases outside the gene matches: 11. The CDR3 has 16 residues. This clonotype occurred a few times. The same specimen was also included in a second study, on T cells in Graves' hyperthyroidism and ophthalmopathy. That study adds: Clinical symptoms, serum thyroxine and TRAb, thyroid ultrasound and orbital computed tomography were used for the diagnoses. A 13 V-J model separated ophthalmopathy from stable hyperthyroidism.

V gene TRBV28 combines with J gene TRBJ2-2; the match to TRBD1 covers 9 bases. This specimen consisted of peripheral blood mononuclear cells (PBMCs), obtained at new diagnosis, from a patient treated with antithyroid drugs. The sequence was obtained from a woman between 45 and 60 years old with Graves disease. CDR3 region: CASSLQQGAPDGELFF. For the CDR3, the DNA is TGTGCCAGCAGTCTGCAACAGGGGGCGCCGGACGGGGAGCTGTTTTTT. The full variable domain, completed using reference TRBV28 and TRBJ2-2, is DVKVTQSSRYLVKRTGEKVFLECVQDMDHENMFWYRQDPGLGLRLIYFSYDVKMKEKGDIPEGYSVSREKKERFSLILESASTNQTSMYLCASSLQQGAPDGELFFGEGSRLTVL.